This record looks at one T cell receptor (beta chain) sequence and its context. A read error is possible here, since a much larger clone lies one base away. The CDR3 is 17 amino acids. V shed 4 bases and J shed 5 bases, with 20 bases lying between them. Germline CDR1 reads KGHDR; CDR2 reads SFDVKD. TCRdb reprocessed the 5' RACE reads via MiXCR and lists one record per CDR3 protein. This table holds about 54,000 distinct CDR3 sequences, roughly 15% found once. The receptor comes from a female donor with breast cancer. Sequences were obtained from naive CD4+ T cells sorted from blood. Subset denoted: naive CD4+ T cells, CD4+CD45RA+CD25-. The chain joins TRBV24-1 to TRBJ1-5, with a weak D call TRBD1 (5 bases). The CDR3 region is CATSDPSRGPDDQPQHF. CDR3 sequence (DNA): TGTGCCACCAGTGACCCATCAAGGGGACCGGACGATCAGCCCCAGCATTTT.